The 23 T cell receptor beta chains below all came from one sample that was sequenced in a study of blood T cell repertoires in COVID-19. Assay used: immunoSEQ multiplex PCR; TCRdb lists only in-frame clones, some missing. The sample holds roughly 170,000 clones, around 80% seen once. The sequenced sample consisted of PBMCs or T cells enriched from blood (not recorded which). The source of these receptors is a woman in her forties or fifties who had recovered from COVID-19.

The chain joins TRBV9 to TRBJ2-2; 9 nucleotides align to TRBD1. The J segment lost 6 bases and the V segment lost 0 bases, leaving 3 bases of the junction unmatched. The length of the CDR3 is 15 residues. Germline-derived CDR1 and CDR2 are SGDLS and YYNGEE. The CDR3 is CASSVAGQGPGELFF. For the CDR3, the DNA is TGTGCCAGCAGCGTAGCGGGACAGGGCCCCGGGGAGCTGTTTTTT.

The rearrangement joins TRBV18 to TRBJ1-6, with D tentatively TRBD1 (5 bases). V gave up 3 bases and J gave up 7 bases, with 10 bases separating them. The CDR3 covers 14 residues. Germline assignment: CDR1 KGHSH and CDR2 LQKENI. The CDR3 spells CASSPGGKNSPLHF. The CDR3 DNA reads TGTGCCAGCTCACCCGGGGGAAAAAATTCACCCCTCCACTTT.

CDR3 DNA: TGTGCCAGCAGCCCCTCGGGACTCTCAGGGACTGAAGCTTTCTTT. Translated: CASSPSGLSGTEAFF. V and J are TRBV27 and TRBJ1-1; D perhaps matches TRBD1 (5 bases). Germline V gene data show CDR1 as MNHEY and CDR2 as SMNVEV (reference sequence). This CDR3 region has 15 residues. Between the trimmed V and J ends, which lost 6 bases and 5 bases, there was a span of 19 bases.

This clone came up once. The chain combines TRBV28 with TRBJ2-7, with D perhaps matching TRBD1 (5 bases). The CDR3 is 13 amino acids. V lost 3 bases and J 12 bases, leaving 18 bases between the germline ends. Germline V gene sequence: CDR1 MDHEN, CDR2 SYDVKM. The CDR3 is CASSFRAGIPPYF. CDR3 in DNA: TGTGCCAGCAGTTTTCGTGCAGGGATCCCTCCGTACTTC. The entire variable domain, with the rest obtained from reference TRBV28 and TRBJ2-7, is as follows: DVKVTQSSRYLVKRTGEKVFLECVQDMDHENMFWYRQDPGLGLRLIYFSYDVKMKEKGDIPEGYSVSREKKERFSLILESASTNQTSMYLCASSFRAGIPPYFGPGTRLTVT.

V is TRBV18 and J is TRBJ1-2; 7 bases agree with TRBD1. Germline CDR1 reads KGHSH; CDR2 reads LQKENI. V trimming: 0 bases; J trimming: 4 bases; junction bases outside the gene matches: 2. The CDR3 runs 14 residues. The CDR3 reads CASSPPTGTYGYTF. CDR3 bases: TGTGCCAGCTCACCACCGACAGGGACCTATGGCTACACCTTC.

This clone was seen only once. The V call is TRBV28, the J call TRBJ2-3; TRBD2 matches 7 bases. J was trimmed by 8 bases and V by 2 bases; bases with no gene match: 7. CDR1 MDHEN and CDR2 SYDVKM come from the germline V gene. This CDR3 is built from 14 residues. CDR3 protein: CASSLSGVAGTQYF. The CDR3 nucleotides are TGTGCCAGCAGTTTAAGCGGGGTTGCCGGTACGCAGTATTTT.

V gene TRBV5-6 combines with J gene TRBJ2-2, with D possibly being TRBD1 (5 bases). V was pared by 4 bases and J by 3 bases, with 16 bases between. This CDR3 contains 16 residues. Germline CDR1 and CDR2: SGHDT and YYEEEE. This CDR3 reads CASSLPNRFDTGELFF. CDR3 coding DNA: TGTGCCAGCAGCCTCCCCAACAGGTTCGACACCGGGGAGCTGTTTTTT.

This chain joins TRBV11-2 and TRBJ1-6; D is uncertain. The V and J ends lost 2 bases and 7 bases respectively, with 12 bases between them. This CDR3 has 15 amino acids. The germline gives CDR1 SGHAT, CDR2 FQNNGV. This chain's CDR3 is CASSLQPGNNSPLHF. The CDR3 DNA reads TGTGCCAGCAGCTTACAGCCCGGGAACAATTCACCCCTCCACTTT.

This clone was seen a few times. The chain recombines TRBV7-9 with TRBJ1-1; D is perhaps TRBD1 (5 bases). The CDR3 has 13 residues. Trimming removed 1 base from V and 10 bases from J, with 13 bases in between. Germline V gene lookup returns CDR1 SEHNR and CDR2 FQNEAQ (reference sequence). In DNA form, the CDR3 reads TGTGCCAGCAGCTTAGAAGATCGGACAACAGCTTTCTTT. Translation: CASSLEDRTTAFF.

This clone was counted once. CDR3 residues: CASSVRQGNYGYTF. The CDR3 coding sequence is TGTGCCAGCAGTGTCCGACAGGGGAACTATGGCTACACCTTC. V gene TRBV2 combines with J gene TRBJ1-2, with 8 bases aligning to TRBD1. This CDR3 is built from 14 residues. V shed 4 bases and J 2 bases; nucleotides not matched to a gene: 3. Germline CDR1 is SNHLY and CDR2 is FYNNEI.

This chain links TRBV5-1 with TRBJ2-3, with 7 nucleotides matching TRBD1. CDR3 length equals 14 residues. The V segment lost 4 bases and the J segment 6 bases; nucleotides outside the gene matches: 8. CDR1 is SGHRS, CDR2 YFSETQ, per germline. The CDR3, as DNA: TGCGCCAGCAGCCCTGGACAGGCCAAGGATACGCAGTATTTT. It is translated as CASSPGQAKDTQYF.

The V and J genes are TRBV2 and TRBJ1-5; D perhaps matches TRBD1 (6 bases). Trimming took off 2 bases at V and 4 bases at J, with 12 bases between the two ends. The CDR3 has 15 residues. Germline loops: CDR1 SNHLY, CDR2 FYNNEI. DNA for the CDR3: TGTGCCAGCAGTGAAATGGGGACATTGAATCAGCCCCAGCATTTT. Amino acids: CASSEMGTLNQPQHF.

This sequence joins TRBV11-1 and TRBJ2-7; 7 bases map to TRBD1. The germline V gene has CDR1 SGHAT and CDR2 FQDESV (reference sequence). Germline trimming cut 5 bases from V and 5 bases from J; bases unmatched to any gene: 6. This CDR3 spans 13 amino acids. CDR3 amino acids: CASSRDSVDEQYF. CDR3 nucleotides: TGTGCCAGCAGCCGGGACAGTGTGGACGAGCAGTACTTC.

CDR3 in DNA: TGTGCCAGCAGCCACAGACGAGAGGGCGGGGAGCTGTTTTTT. Protein: CASSHRREGGELFF. J is TRBJ2-2 and V is TRBV7-9, with D perhaps matching TRBD2 (5 bases). Germline V lookup: CDR1 SEHNR, CDR2 FQNEAQ (reference sequence). With 5 bases removed from V and 7 bases from J, the gap between germline ends came to 14 bases. The CDR3 is 14 residues long.

This clone appeared a few times. The chain links TRBV25-1 to TRBJ1-6; D gene uncertain. Germline loops: CDR1 MGHDK, CDR2 SYGVNS. The CDR3 is 14 residues long. V was shortened by 5 bases and J by 7 bases, with 12 bases between the two germline ends. The CDR3 region has the DNA TGTGCCAGCAGTTGGCAGGAATTGAATTCACCCCTCCACTTT. As protein: CASSWQELNSPLHF.

The V call is TRBV6-2 or TRBV6-3, the J call TRBJ1-5; the D gene is possibly TRBD1 (5 bases). V was cut by 5 bases and J by 2 bases, with 13 bases left in between. Germline V lookup: CDR1 MNHEY, CDR2 SVGEGT. CDR3 length: 15 residues. This CDR3 reads CASSNPGGGNQPQHF. DNA of the CDR3: TGTGCCAGCAGTAATCCGGGAGGGGGCAATCAGCCCCAGCATTTT.

The chain joins TRBV24-1 to TRBJ2-1; D remains unclear. CDR1 is KGHDR and CDR2 is SFDVKD in the germline V gene. This CDR3 is built from 13 residues. V was trimmed by 5 bases and J by 4 bases, leaving 8 bases between them. The CDR3 DNA follows: TGTGCCACCAGTGTGGCGCGGTACAATGAGCAGTTCTTC. The encoded protein is CATSVARYNEQFF.

Comments on this clone: The same CDR3 can be traced to other DNA sequences in this sample. This chain links TRBV27 with TRBJ2-7, with TRBD1 identical over 10 bases. This CDR3 has 14 amino acids. V shed 3 bases and J 4 bases; nucleotides not matched to a gene: 3. Germline-derived CDR1 and CDR2 are MNHEY and SMNVEV (reference sequence). The DNA of the CDR3 is TGTGCCAGCAGTTTCGGGACAGGGGTGTACGAGCAGTACTTC. Translation gives CASSFGTGVYEQYF.

The sample holds one count of this clone. The genes are TRBV5-1 and TRBJ2-2; 9 nucleotides align to TRBD1. This CDR3 region has 16 residues. Germline CDR1 and CDR2: SGHRS and YFSETQ. J was trimmed by 1 base and V by 1 base; bases with no gene match: 2. The CDR3 DNA is TGCGCCAGCAGCTTGACAGGGGGCGTGAACACCGGGGAGCTGTTTTTT. Protein: CASSLTGGVNTGELFF.

The chain recombines TRBV5-5 with TRBJ2-1, with 9 nucleotides matching TRBD2. Unmatched junction bases numbered 18, after V lost 0 bases and J lost 5 bases. This CDR3 is built from 20 residues. CDR1 SGHKS and CDR2 YYEKEE come from the germline V gene (reference sequence). The DNA of the CDR3 is TGTGCCAGCAGCTTGGGATTGGGGACTAGCCCCAAAGGGGGTCACAATGAGCAGTTCTTC. Translation gives CASSLGLGTSPKGGHNEQFF.

The chain couples TRBV7-8 to TRBJ2-2; 10 bases are shared with TRBD2. CDR1 is SGHVS, CDR2 FQNEAQ, per germline. J gave up 16 bases and V 4 bases, and 15 bases lay outside the gene matches. The CDR3 is 15 amino acids. In DNA form, the CDR3 reads TGTGCCAGCAGCTCCCATAGGACTAGCGGACCCCCGCAGTTTTTT. Encoded protein: CASSSHRTSGPPQFF.

The genes are TRBV6-5 and TRBJ2-6; 7 bases are a match to TRBD1. Germline V gene sequence: CDR1 MNHEY, CDR2 SVGAGI. V lost 7 bases, J lost 2 bases, and 2 bases stayed unmatched. CDR3 length: 14 residues. The CDR3 DNA is TGTGCCAGCATCGACAGGGCTGGGGCCAACGTCCTGACTTTC. Translation: CASIDRAGANVLTF.

The V call is TRBV18, the J call TRBJ1-1, with D tentatively TRBD1 (5 bases). The germline V gene has CDR1 KGHSH and CDR2 LQKENI. V was shortened by 3 bases and J by 1 base, with 15 bases between the two germline ends. This CDR3 region has 16 residues. CDR3 loop: CASSPLPAGQNTEAFF. CDR3 bases: TGTGCCAGCTCACCTCTTCCAGCGGGGCAGAACACTGAAGCTTTCTTT.